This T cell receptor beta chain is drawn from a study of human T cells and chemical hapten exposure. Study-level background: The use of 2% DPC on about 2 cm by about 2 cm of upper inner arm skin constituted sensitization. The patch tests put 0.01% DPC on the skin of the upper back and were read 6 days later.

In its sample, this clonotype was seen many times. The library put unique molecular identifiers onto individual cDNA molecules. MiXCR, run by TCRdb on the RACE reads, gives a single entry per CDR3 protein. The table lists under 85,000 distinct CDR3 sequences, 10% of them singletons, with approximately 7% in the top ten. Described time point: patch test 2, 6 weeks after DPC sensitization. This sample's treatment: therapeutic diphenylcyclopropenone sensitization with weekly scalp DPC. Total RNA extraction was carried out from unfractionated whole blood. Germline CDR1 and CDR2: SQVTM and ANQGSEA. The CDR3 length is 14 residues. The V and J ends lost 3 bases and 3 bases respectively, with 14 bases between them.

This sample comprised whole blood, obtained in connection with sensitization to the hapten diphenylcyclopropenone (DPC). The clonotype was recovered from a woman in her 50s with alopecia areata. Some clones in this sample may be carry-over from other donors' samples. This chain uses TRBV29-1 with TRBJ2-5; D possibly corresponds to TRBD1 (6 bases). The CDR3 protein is CSVEGQGQKETQYF. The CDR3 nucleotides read TGCAGCGTTGAGGGCCAAGGACAGAAAGAGACCCAGTACTTC.